Presented here are 3 T cell receptor beta chains from one specimen sequenced in a study of T-cell reconstitution after alpha-beta-depleted transplantation in children. Unique molecular identifiers were incorporated into the prepared TCRbeta library. TCRdb reanalysed the PCR reads using MiXCR and keeps one entry per CDR3 protein. Of about 250,000 distinct CDR3 sequences listed, around 25% are singletons. The sequenced sample was PBMCs, mostly from graft donor cells, obtained 360 days after TCRalphabeta/CD19-depleted stem cell transplant. These receptors were taken from a female patient between 2 and 10 years old who had a stem cell transplant for congenital amegakaryocytic thrombocytopenia, so the T cells may come from the graft donor.

V is TRBV14 and J is TRBJ2-7, with TRBD2 matching over 7 bases. The CDR3 is made up of 15 amino acids. V shed 1 base and J 2 bases; nucleotides not matched to a gene: 5. Per the germline V gene, CDR1 is SGHDN and CDR2 is FVKESK. The CDR3, as DNA: TGTGCCAGCAGCCAAGGGCTAGCGGTCCCCTACGAGCAGTACTTC. Amino acids: CASSQGLAVPYEQYF.

J is TRBJ1-1 and V is TRBV21-1; no check of the table's D call, TRBD1, against the DNA was made. TRBV21-1 is classified as a pseudogene. This CDR3 contains 16 residues. The CDR3 DNA is TGTGCCAGCAGCAAAGGGTCCCAGGGGACAGACACTGAAGCTTTCTTT. As protein: CASSKGSQGTDTEAFF.

The chain uses TRBV11-2 and TRBJ2-5, with TRBD1 as a possible D gene (5 bases). The CDR3 contains 21 residues. CDR1 and CDR2 from the germline V gene are SGHAT and FQNNGV. V dropped 8 bases and J dropped 1 base, with 35 bases sitting between them. CDR3 bases: TGTGCCAGCCCTCTTAAGCGATGGGCGTGGGGCGCGTCGTTAGTCCAAGAGACCCAGTACTTC. Its translation is CASPLKRWAWGASLVQETQYF.